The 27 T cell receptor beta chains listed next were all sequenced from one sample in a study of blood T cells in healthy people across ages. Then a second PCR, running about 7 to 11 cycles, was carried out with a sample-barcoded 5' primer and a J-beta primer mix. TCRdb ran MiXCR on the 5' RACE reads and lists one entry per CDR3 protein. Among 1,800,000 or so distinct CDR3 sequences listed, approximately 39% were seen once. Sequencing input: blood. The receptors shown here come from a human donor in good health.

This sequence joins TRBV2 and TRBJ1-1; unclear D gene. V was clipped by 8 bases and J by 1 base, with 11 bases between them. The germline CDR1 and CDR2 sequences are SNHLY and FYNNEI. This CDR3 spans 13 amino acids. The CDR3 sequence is CASHRDPNTEAFF. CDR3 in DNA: TGTGCCAGCCATCGTGACCCGAACACTGAAGCTTTCTTT.

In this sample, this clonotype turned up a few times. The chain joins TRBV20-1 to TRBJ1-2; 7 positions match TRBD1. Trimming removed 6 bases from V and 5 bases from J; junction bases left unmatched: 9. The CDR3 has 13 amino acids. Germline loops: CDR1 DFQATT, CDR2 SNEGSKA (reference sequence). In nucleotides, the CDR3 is TGCAGTGCCACGAGACAGGGTTCTTATGGCTACACCTTC. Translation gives CSATRQGSYGYTF.

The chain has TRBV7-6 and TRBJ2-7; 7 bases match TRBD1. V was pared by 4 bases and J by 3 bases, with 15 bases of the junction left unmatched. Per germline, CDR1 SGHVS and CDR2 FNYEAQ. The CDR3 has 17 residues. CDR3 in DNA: TGTGCCAGCAGCTCCTATCAGAGGACAGGAATGGGCTACGAGCAGTACTTC. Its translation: CASSSYQRTGMGYEQYF.

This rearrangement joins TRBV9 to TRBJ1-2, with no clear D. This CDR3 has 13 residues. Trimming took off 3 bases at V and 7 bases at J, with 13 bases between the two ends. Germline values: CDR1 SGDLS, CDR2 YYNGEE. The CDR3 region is CASSGAIWSGYTF. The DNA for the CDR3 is TGTGCCAGCAGCGGAGCAATATGGTCTGGCTACACCTTC.

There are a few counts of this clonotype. The CDR3 DNA reads as TGTGCCAGCAGCTTAGAAGGCCTGCGGGGTATCGACGAGCAGTACTTC. Its protein is CASSLEGLRGIDEQYF. The chain is built from TRBV7-2 and TRBJ2-7; possible D gene TRBD2, 6 bases. The CDR3 runs 16 residues. Germline CDR1 and CDR2: SGHTA and FQGNSA. V dropped 1 base and J dropped 5 bases, with 18 bases sitting between them.

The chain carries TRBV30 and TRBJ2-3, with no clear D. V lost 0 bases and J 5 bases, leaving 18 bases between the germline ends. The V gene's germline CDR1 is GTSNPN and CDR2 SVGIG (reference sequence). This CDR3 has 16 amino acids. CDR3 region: CAWSVLPRVGRDTQYF. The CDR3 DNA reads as TGTGCCTGGAGTGTGCTCCCTCGCGTAGGGCGAGATACGCAGTATTTT. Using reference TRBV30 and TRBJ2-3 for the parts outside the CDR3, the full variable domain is SQTIHQWPATLVQPVGSPLSLECTVEGTSNPNLYWYRQAAGRGLQLLFYSVGIGQISSEVPQNLSASRPQDRQFILSSKKLLLSDSGFYLCAWSVLPRVGRDTQYFGPGTRLTVL.

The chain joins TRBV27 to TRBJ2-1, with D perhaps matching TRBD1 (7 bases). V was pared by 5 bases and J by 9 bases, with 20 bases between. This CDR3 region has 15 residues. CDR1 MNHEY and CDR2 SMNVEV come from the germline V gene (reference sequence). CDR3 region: CASSPLQGGTGEQFF. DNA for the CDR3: TGTGCCAGCAGTCCCCTCCAGGGGGGAACGGGTGAGCAGTTCTTC.

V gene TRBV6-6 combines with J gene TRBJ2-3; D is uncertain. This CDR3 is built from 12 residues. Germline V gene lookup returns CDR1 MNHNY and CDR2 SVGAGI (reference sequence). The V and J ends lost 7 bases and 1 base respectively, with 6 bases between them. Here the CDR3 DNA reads TGTGCCAGCAAATGGGGCACAGATACGCAGTATTTT. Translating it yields CASKWGTDTQYF.

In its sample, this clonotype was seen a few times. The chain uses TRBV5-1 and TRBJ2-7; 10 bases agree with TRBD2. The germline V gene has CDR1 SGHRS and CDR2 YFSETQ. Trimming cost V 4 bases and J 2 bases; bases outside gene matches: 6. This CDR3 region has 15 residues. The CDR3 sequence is CASSVSSGGPYEQYF. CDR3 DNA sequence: TGCGCCAGCAGCGTCTCTAGCGGGGGCCCCTACGAGCAGTACTTC.

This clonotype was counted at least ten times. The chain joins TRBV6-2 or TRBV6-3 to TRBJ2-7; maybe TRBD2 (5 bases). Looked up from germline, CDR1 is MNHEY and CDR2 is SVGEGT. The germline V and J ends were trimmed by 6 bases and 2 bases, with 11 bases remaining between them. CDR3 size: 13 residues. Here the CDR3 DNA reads TGTGCCAGCAGCAAGGGAGAGGCCTACGAGCAGTACTTC. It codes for CASSKGEAYEQYF.

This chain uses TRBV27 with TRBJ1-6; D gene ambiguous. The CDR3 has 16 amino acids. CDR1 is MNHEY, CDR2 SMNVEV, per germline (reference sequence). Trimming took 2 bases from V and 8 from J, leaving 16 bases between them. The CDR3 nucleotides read TGTGCCAGCAGTTTAACAGCGGGGTTCTTTGATTCACCCCTCCACTTT. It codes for CASSLTAGFFDSPLHF.

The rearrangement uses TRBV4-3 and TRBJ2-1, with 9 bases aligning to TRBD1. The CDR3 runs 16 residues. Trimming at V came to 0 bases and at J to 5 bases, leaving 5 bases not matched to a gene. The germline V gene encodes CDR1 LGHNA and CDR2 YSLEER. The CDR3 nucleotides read TGCGCCAGCAGCCAAGATAGGGACAGGGCCCACAATGAGCAGTTCTTC. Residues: CASSQDRDRAHNEQFF.

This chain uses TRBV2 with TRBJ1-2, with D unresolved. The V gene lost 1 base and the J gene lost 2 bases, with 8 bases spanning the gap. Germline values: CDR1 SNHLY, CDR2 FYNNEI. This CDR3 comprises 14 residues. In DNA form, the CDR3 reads TGTGCCAGCAGTGAAGGATCAAGGAACTATGGCTACACCTTC. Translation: CASSEGSRNYGYTF.

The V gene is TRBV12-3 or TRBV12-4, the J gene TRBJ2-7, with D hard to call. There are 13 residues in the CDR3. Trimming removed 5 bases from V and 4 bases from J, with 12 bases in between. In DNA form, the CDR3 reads TGTGCCAGCAGTAAGTCCGGGCCGTACGAGCAGTACTTC. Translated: CASSKSGPYEQYF.

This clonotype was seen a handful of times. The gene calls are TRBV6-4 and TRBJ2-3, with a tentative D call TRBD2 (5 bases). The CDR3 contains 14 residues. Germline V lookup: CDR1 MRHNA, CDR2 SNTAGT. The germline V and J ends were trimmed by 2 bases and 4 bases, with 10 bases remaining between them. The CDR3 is CASSDGPEADTQYF. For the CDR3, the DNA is TGTGCCAGCAGTGACGGGCCGGAGGCAGATACGCAGTATTTT.

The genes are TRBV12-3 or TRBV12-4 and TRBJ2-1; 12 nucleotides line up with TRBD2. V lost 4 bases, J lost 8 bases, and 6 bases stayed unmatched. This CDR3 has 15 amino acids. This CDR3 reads CASSSSGGVWDEQFF. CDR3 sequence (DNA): TGTGCCAGCAGTTCTAGCGGGGGGGTTTGGGATGAGCAGTTCTTC.

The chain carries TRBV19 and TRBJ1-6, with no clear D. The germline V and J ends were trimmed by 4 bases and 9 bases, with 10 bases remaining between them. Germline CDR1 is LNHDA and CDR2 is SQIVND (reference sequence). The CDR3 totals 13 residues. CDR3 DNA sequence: TGTGCCAGTAGTACCACTCCAACTTCACCCCTCCACTTT. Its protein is CASSTTPTSPLHF. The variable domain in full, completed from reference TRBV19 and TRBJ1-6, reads DGGITQSPKYLFRKEGQNVTLSCEQNLNHDAMYWYRQDPGQGLRLIYYSQIVNDFQKGDIAEGYSVSREKKESFPLTVTSAQKNPTAFYLCASSTTPTSPLHFGNGTRLTVT.

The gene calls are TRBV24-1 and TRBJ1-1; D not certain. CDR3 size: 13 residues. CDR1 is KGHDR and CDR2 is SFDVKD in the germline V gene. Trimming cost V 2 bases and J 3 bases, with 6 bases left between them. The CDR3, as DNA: TGTGCCACCAGTGATTCCACGCACACTGAAGCTTTCTTT. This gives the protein CATSDSTHTEAFF.

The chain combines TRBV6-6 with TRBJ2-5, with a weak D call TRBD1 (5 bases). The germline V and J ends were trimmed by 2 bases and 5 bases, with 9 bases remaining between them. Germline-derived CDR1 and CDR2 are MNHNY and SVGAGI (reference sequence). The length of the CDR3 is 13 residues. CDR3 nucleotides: TGTGCCAGCAGTTACGGGGCGAGGGAGACCCAGTACTTC. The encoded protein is CASSYGARETQYF.

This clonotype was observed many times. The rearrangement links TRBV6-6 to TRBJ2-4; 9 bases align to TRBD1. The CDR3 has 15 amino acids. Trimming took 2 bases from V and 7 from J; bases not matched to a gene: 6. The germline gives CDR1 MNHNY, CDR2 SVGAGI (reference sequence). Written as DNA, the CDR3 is TGTGCCAGCAGTTACCCAGGGACAGGGATGAACATTCAGTACTTC. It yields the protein CASSYPGTGMNIQYF.

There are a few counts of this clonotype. This CDR3 reads CASSLFTTRVLNTEAFF. The CDR3 DNA sequence: TGTGCCAGCAGCTTATTTACGACAAGGGTCTTGAACACTGAAGCTTTCTTT. The rearrangement uses TRBV7-2 and TRBJ1-1; D remains ambiguous. Between the trimmed V and J ends, which lost 2 bases and 0 bases, there was a span of 16 bases. This CDR3 has 17 amino acids. Germline lookup yields CDR1 SGHTA and CDR2 FQGNSA.

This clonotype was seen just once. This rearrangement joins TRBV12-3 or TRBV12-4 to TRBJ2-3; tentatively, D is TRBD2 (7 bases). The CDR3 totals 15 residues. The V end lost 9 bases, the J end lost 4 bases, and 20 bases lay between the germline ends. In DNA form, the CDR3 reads TGTGCCAGTCGACTTTTGGGGGGGCCGGCAGATACGCAGTATTTT. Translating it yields CASRLLGGPADTQYF.

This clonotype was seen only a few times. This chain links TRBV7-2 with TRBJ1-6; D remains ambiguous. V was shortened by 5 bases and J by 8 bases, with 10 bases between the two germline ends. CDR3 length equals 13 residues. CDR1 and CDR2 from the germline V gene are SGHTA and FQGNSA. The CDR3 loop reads CASSLSTYSPLHF. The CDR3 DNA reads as TGTGCCAGCAGCCTTTCGACATATTCACCCCTCCACTTT.

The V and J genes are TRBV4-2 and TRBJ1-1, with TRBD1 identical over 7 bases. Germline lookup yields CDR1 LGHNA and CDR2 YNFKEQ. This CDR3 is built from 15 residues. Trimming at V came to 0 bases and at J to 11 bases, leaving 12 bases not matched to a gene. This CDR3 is CASSQEDRDGRKAFF. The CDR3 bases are TGTGCCAGCAGCCAAGAAGACAGGGACGGGAGGAAGGCTTTCTTT.

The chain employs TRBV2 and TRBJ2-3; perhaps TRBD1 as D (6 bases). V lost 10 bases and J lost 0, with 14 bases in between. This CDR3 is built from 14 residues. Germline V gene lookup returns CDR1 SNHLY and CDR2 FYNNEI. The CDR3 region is CAIPTGASTDTQYF. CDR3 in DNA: TGTGCCATCCCGACAGGTGCTAGCACAGATACGCAGTATTTT.

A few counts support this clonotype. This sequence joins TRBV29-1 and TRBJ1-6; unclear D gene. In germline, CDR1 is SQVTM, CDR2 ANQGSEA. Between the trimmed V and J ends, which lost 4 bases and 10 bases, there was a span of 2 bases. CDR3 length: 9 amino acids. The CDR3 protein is CSVGSPLHF. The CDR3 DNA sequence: TGCAGCGTTGGATCACCCCTCCACTTT.

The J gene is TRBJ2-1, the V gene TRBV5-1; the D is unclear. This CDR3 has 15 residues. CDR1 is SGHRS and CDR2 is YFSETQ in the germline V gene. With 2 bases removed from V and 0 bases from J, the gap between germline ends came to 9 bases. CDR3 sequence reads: CASSFQDRSYNEQFF. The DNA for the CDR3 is TGCGCCAGCAGCTTCCAGGACCGCTCCTACAATGAGCAGTTCTTC.